A selection of T cell receptor beta chains follows, all from one sample in a study of CD8 T cells in ankylosing spondylitis. TCRdb used MiXCR to reprocess the 5' RACE reads, holding one entry per CDR3 protein. This sample has roughly 670,000 distinct CDR3 sequences; roughly 19% occur once, and the top ten carry approximately 18%. The sequencing input was blood, either unsorted or a sorted T cell fraction (not recorded which). The receptors were gathered from a male donor with ankylosing spondylitis. Both conserved end residues are trimmed from each CDR3. The D gene is left open where the match is weak. Only some rows state a clone size, as once, few, many or a class for expanded clones.

>TRBV20-1|TRBD1|NA|TRBJ2-5
SALHPTGGRRETQY
>TRBV7-9|NA|NA|TRBJ1-4
ASSLEGQDGKLF
>TRBV4-1|NA|few|TRBJ2-7
ASSQRVSDYEQY
>TRBV7-3|NA|NA|TRBJ2-6
ASSLRAWQSSGANVLT
>TRBV6-5|NA|few|TRBJ2-6
ASSYPGQVPGANVLT
>TRBV20-1|TRBD1|few|TRBJ1-2
SATGQGAAGYT
>TRBV27|NA|NA|TRBJ2-3
ASSPESEGDTQY
>TRBV27|NA|few|TRBJ2-3
ASRIRDPPTDTQY
>TRBV7-6|NA|few|TRBJ2-5
ATRRGETQY
>TRBV6-5|TRBD2|few|TRBJ2-1
ASSWGLAGAPNYNEQF
>TRBV4-3|NA|few|TRBJ2-7
ASSQDRQAYEQY
>TRBV15|TRBD1|few|TRBJ1-1
ATSSRGFGTEAF
>TRBV4-3|NA|NA|TRBJ2-1
ASSQAWASASYNEQF
>TRBV14|NA|NA|TRBJ1-2
ASSQDQGRSYGYT
>TRBV5-4|NA|NA|TRBJ1-1
ASSLDRDRSEAF
>TRBV4-3|NA|few|TRBJ2-7
ASSRGSVGNSYEQY
>TRBV5-1|TRBD1|NA|TRBJ2-1
ASSYPGQGNNEQF
>TRBV18|TRBD2|few|TRBJ2-2
ASSRTSAEAGELF
>TRBV5-1|TRBD2|many|TRBJ2-2
ASSLGLADTGELF
>TRBV9|TRBD1|NA|TRBJ1-1
ASSEGQTNTEAF
>TRBV4-1|TRBD1|few|TRBJ1-5
ASSPMTGSGQPQH
>TRBV4-1|TRBD2|few|TRBJ2-1
ASSQGVLAGYNEQF
>TRBV7-9|NA|few|TRBJ1-4
ASSLAGGTAEKLF
>TRBV2|NA|few|TRBJ2-1
ASSELLADEQF
>TRBV12-3/TRBV12-4|NA|NA|TRBJ2-7
ASSMSRGPADSYEQY
>TRBV4-1|NA|NA|TRBJ1-5
ASSQDGGTMDQPQH
>TRBV24-1|TRBD1|NA|TRBJ2-7
ATSDPGTGSGNEQY
>TRBV3-1|NA|few|TRBJ2-3
ASSHAEGLDTQY
>TRBV9|NA|few|TRBJ2-3
ASSPRRVPSTDTQY
>TRBV6-5|TRBD1|few|TRBJ1-6
ASSWTGLSSPLH
>TRBV27|TRBD2|NA|TRBJ2-7
ASCSGRPYYEQY
>TRBV4-1|NA|few|TRBJ1-1
ASSQGLGRTEAF
>TRBV29-1|TRBD2|NA|TRBJ2-7
SVALGLAGGQY
>TRBV6-5|NA|NA|TRBJ1-2
ASRGLTNYGYT
>TRBV14|NA|few|TRBJ1-1
ASSQAGPGPEAF
>TRBV12-3/TRBV12-4|TRBD1|NA|TRBJ2-1
ASSTQDREGNEQF
>TRBV24-1|NA|few|TRBJ2-2
ACSGRGELF
>TRBV5-1|NA|NA|TRBJ2-2
ASTLEDTGELF
>TRBV12-3/TRBV12-4|TRBD1|few|TRBJ1-6
ASSGTGVNSPLH
>TRBV11-2|NA|NA|TRBJ2-1
ASSPAWAGNNEQF
>TRBV12-3/TRBV12-4|NA|NA|TRBJ1-6
ASSSLASPLH
>TRBV27|NA|few|TRBJ1-2
ASSSLGNYGYT
>TRBV20-1|TRBD2|few|TRBJ2-1
SAHPSGLAGYNEQF
>TRBV6-2/TRBV6-3|TRBD2|few|TRBJ2-1
ASSYLLGTSGFYNEQF
>TRBV5-1|TRBD2|few|TRBJ2-3
ASSLRTSGSSDTQY
>TRBV20-1|TRBD1|few|TRBJ1-5
SARRGQGYAYSNQPQH
>TRBV12-3/TRBV12-4|NA|many|TRBJ2-5
ASSLEGGRAQY
>TRBV20-1|TRBD1|few|TRBJ1-1
SAPGTGVYTEAF
>TRBV7-8|NA|few|TRBJ2-2
ASSLEDSPQTGELF
>TRBV27|TRBD1|NA|TRBJ1-1
ASGARGRTEAF
>TRBV12-3/TRBV12-4|NA|few|TRBJ1-6
ASSSLQEKHSPLH
>TRBV9|TRBD1|many|TRBJ1-1
ASSVGQGNTEAF
>TRBV6-1|NA|NA|TRBJ1-1
ASSPRTWTRTEAF